The 27 T cell receptor beta chains in this list originate from one sample, sequenced in a study of response to subunit inactivated influenza vaccine (dated by TCRdb to 2016 to 2019). The library relied on RT-PCR. Reads for this sample came from an Illumina HiSeq 2500. TCRdb handled the public reads itself, with Q25 trimming in fastp and clone calling in MiXCR, and kept productive beta chains. Entries are consolidated by CDR3 protein sequence, retaining the most common genes and DNA. This sample is represented by about 300,000 distinct CDR3 sequences; roughly 22% of them were singletons. The biggest ten clones account for 10% of the sample. Specimen: PBMCs from blood, collected 21 months after vaccination. The receptor set was obtained from a man in his fifties or sixties who received an inactivated influenza vaccine. Donor details come from another sample of the same person, matched by shared clones.

This clonotype was seen only a few times. The chain combines TRBV28 with TRBJ1-1; the D is unclear. V was shortened by 2 bases and J by 7 bases, with 11 bases between the two germline ends. Germline V gives CDR1 MDHEN, CDR2 SYDVKM. The CDR3 covers 13 residues. The CDR3 loop is CASSLGQVREAFF. The CDR3 DNA follows: TGTGCCAGCAGTTTAGGGCAGGTACGTGAAGCTTTCTTT.

Notes on this clonotype: One end of the junction varies from germline; a read error may be responsible. The chain uses TRBV5-4 and TRBJ2-6; tentative D call: TRBD1 (6 bases). The CDR3 has 16 amino acids. The germline V gene has CDR1 SGHNT and CDR2 YYREEE (reference sequence). Here the CDR3 reads CASSLGQVTGANVLTF. CDR3 nucleotide sequence: TGTGCCAGCAGCTTGGGACAGGTTACTGGAGCCAACGTCCTGACTTTC.

This rearrangement joins TRBV11-2 to TRBJ1-2; the D is unclear. The CDR3 is 13 amino acids. Trimming stripped 0 bases from V and 7 bases from J, with 9 bases between. The germline V gene encodes CDR1 SGHAT and CDR2 FQNNGV. The CDR3 DNA sequence: TGTGCCAGCAGCTTAGATCTGCGGACTGGCTACACCTTC. It encodes CASSLDLRTGYTF.

The chain uses TRBV5-1 and TRBJ1-2; no firm D call. Trimming shortened V by 0 bases and J by 0 bases, and 12 bases separated the two germline ends. The CDR3 is 16 residues long. Germline assignment: CDR1 SGHRS and CDR2 YFSETQ. The CDR3 DNA reads TGCGCCAGCAGCTTGGCCTTAACATCCTCTAACTATGGCTACACCTTC. Protein: CASSLALTSSNYGYTF. Full variable domain (rest looked up from reference TRBV5-1 and TRBJ1-2): KAGVTQTPRYLIKTRGQQVTLSCSPISGHRSVSWYQQTPGQGLQFLFEYFSETQRNKGNFPGRFSGRQFSNSRSEMNVSTLELGDSALYLCASSLALTSSNYGYTFGSGTRLTVV.

This chain links TRBV20-1 with TRBJ1-6; a weak D match, TRBD1 (6 bases). CDR3 size: 15 residues. Deletions cut 6 bases from V and 0 bases from J, with 12 bases between. Germline CDR1 is DFQATT and CDR2 is SNEGSKA (reference sequence). In DNA, the CDR3 is TGCAGTGCCCAGGGGTCCCGCTCCTATAATTCACCCCTCCACTTT. It yields the protein CSAQGSRSYNSPLHF.

This clonotype was found a few times. CDR3 sequence: CASSQGQGLAGNNEQFF. CDR3 bases: TGTGCCAGCAGCCAAGGTCAGGGGCTAGCGGGAAACAATGAGCAGTTCTTC. V gene TRBV4-2 combines with J gene TRBJ2-1, with 9 bases identical to TRBD2. CDR3 size: 17 residues. After removal of 1 base from V and 5 bases from J, the junction contained 9 bases not matched to a gene. Germline assignment: CDR1 LGHNA and CDR2 YNFKEQ.

The V call is TRBV24-1, the J call TRBJ2-1, with 12 nucleotides matching TRBD2. This CDR3 has 16 amino acids. The junction had 3 bases not matched to a gene; V was cut back by 2 bases and J by 5 bases. Germline assignment: CDR1 KGHDR and CDR2 SFDVKD. CDR3 nucleotides: TGTGCCACCAGTGATTCTCTAGCGGGAGGGGACAATGAGCAGTTCTTC. Protein product: CATSDSLAGGDNEQFF.

This clonotype came up a few times. The V and J genes are TRBV19 and TRBJ1-2; the D gene is possibly TRBD1 (5 bases). The V and J ends lost 7 bases and 3 bases respectively, with 9 bases between them. CDR3 length equals 12 residues. Germline V gives CDR1 LNHDA, CDR2 SQIVND (reference sequence). The chain's CDR3 is CASTSTDYGYTF. The DNA for the CDR3 is TGTGCCAGTACCTCGACAGACTATGGCTACACCTTC.

This chain joins TRBV12-3 or TRBV12-4 and TRBJ2-1; 9 positions agree with TRBD2. This CDR3 has 15 amino acids. With 6 bases clipped from V and 8 bases from J, the junction kept 11 bases outside the gene matches. In DNA form, the CDR3 reads TGTGCCAGCAGCCCCCTGGGGACTAGCTTCCATGAGCAGTTCTTC. This encodes CASSPLGTSFHEQFF.

The chain uses TRBV18 and TRBJ2-7; the match to TRBD2 covers 15 bases. CDR1 and CDR2 (germline): KGHSH, LQKENI. The CDR3 extends over 15 amino acids. After removal of 3 bases from V and 6 bases from J, the junction contained 3 bases not matched to a gene. CDR3 region: CASSPGLAGGVEQYF. The CDR3 coding sequence is TGTGCCAGCTCACCCGGACTAGCGGGAGGGGTCGAGCAGTACTTC.

The chain couples TRBV28 to TRBJ2-7, with D tentatively TRBD1 (6 bases). V was trimmed by 6 bases and J by 2 bases, leaving 8 bases between them. This CDR3 spans 12 amino acids. Germline V lookup: CDR1 MDHEN, CDR2 SYDVKM. CDR3 nucleotide sequence: TGTGCCAGCAGGGGACAAGCCTACGAGCAGTACTTC. Amino acid sequence: CASRGQAYEQYF.

V gene TRBV10-3 combines with J gene TRBJ2-1; TRBD2 might be the D (6 bases). Per germline, CDR1 ENHRY and CDR2 SYGVKD. This CDR3 contains 15 residues. V lost 5 bases, J lost 1 base, and 12 bases lay in between. The CDR3 region is CAISTSGLSYNEQFF. DNA for the CDR3: TGTGCCATCAGTACATCGGGACTGTCCTACAATGAGCAGTTCTTC.

The rearrangement joins TRBV6-1 to TRBJ1-5, with 7 bases identical to TRBD1. The J segment lost 6 bases and the V segment lost 1 base, leaving 9 bases of the junction unmatched. Germline CDR1 MNHNS, CDR2 SASEGT. The CDR3 consists of 16 residues. This CDR3 reads CASSEEGGTRSQPQHF. The CDR3 bases are TGTGCCAGCAGTGAAGAAGGGGGCACGAGGAGTCAGCCCCAGCATTTT.

This clonotype was seen only a few times. The rearrangement joins TRBV20-1 to TRBJ1-1, with unresolved D. V was trimmed by 0 bases and J by 3 bases, leaving 11 bases between them. Germline V gives CDR1 DFQATT, CDR2 SNEGSKA (reference sequence). This CDR3 region has 14 residues. For the CDR3, the DNA is TGCAGTGCTAGAGATCCACAGACTTACACTGAAGCTTTCTTT. As protein: CSARDPQTYTEAFF.

This chain connects TRBV20-1 to TRBJ2-7; no definite D call. This CDR3 has 13 residues. Trimming left V 2 bases short and J 6 bases short, with 14 bases between. CDR1 and CDR2 from the germline V gene are DFQATT and SNEGSKA (reference sequence). The CDR3 coding sequence is TGCAGTGCTAGACTAGATTTGGGGTTCGAGCAGTACTTC. It encodes CSARLDLGFEQYF.

This chain uses TRBV20-1 with TRBJ1-2; the D is unclear. V was trimmed by 0 bases and J by 8 bases, leaving 16 bases between them. This CDR3 comprises 14 residues. Germline CDR1 is DFQATT and CDR2 is SNEGSKA (reference sequence). CDR3 DNA: TGCAGTGCTAGAGACCCCCGGCCCCCTAGGGGCTACACCTTC. Amino acid sequence: CSARDPRPPRGYTF.

This clonotype was picked up a small number of times. V gene TRBV28 combines with J gene TRBJ1-5; D gene uncertain. The CDR3 loop spans 13 amino acids. V lost 4 bases to trimming and J lost 3 bases, with 7 bases between them. Germline-derived CDR1 and CDR2 are MDHEN and SYDVKM. Written as DNA, the CDR3 is TGTGCCAGCAGTTCAGTCGACAATCAGCCCCAGCATTTT. Protein: CASSSVDNQPQHF.

This clonotype was recorded a few times. The chain carries TRBV10-3 and TRBJ1-4; a weak D match, TRBD1 (5 bases). The CDR3 spans 18 residues. Per germline, CDR1 ENHRY and CDR2 SYGVKD. Deletions cut 3 bases from V and 0 bases from J, with 17 bases between. The CDR3 loop reads CAISDPNLQVATNEKLFF. The CDR3 nucleotides read TGTGCCATCAGTGACCCTAACCTACAGGTTGCAACTAATGAAAAACTGTTTTTT.

This clonotype was found a few times. The V gene is TRBV5-5, the J gene TRBJ2-2; weak D call: TRBD2 (5 bases). The V gene lost 4 bases and the J gene lost 2 bases, with 15 bases spanning the gap. This CDR3 is 16 amino acids long. Germline V lookup: CDR1 SGHKS, CDR2 YYEKEE (reference sequence). CDR3 region: CASSLGRRINTGELFF. DNA for the CDR3: TGTGCCAGCAGCCTAGGACGGAGGATAAACACCGGGGAGCTGTTTTTT.

The chain is built from TRBV6-2 or TRBV6-3 and TRBJ1-5; 7 positions match TRBD1. Unmatched junction bases numbered 16, after V lost 6 bases and J lost 2 bases. This CDR3 comprises 18 residues. Per the germline V gene, CDR1 is MNHEY and CDR2 is SVGEGT. The CDR3 loop reads CASRKGVEQGLGNQPQHF. The CDR3 DNA reads as TGTGCCAGCAGAAAGGGGGTGGAACAGGGGTTGGGCAATCAGCCCCAGCATTTT.

This chain links TRBV11-1 with TRBJ1-1; D perhaps matches TRBD1 (6 bases). V was shortened by 3 bases and J by 0 bases, with 11 bases between the two germline ends. The CDR3 has 15 amino acids. Germline CDR1 is SGHAT and CDR2 is FQDESV (reference sequence). CDR3 in amino acids: CASSFGGGLNTEAFF. In nucleotides, the CDR3 is TGTGCCAGCAGCTTCGGCGGGGGCTTGAACACTGAAGCTTTCTTT.

CDR3 residues: CATSDSPFNGAQYF. CDR3 sequence (DNA): TGTGCCACCAGTGATTCTCCCTTTAACGGGGCCCAGTACTTC. J is TRBJ2-5 and V is TRBV24-1, with a possible D match to TRBD2 (5 bases). This CDR3 comprises 14 residues. Trimming took 2 bases from V and 9 from J, leaving 15 bases between them. Germline V gives CDR1 KGHDR, CDR2 SFDVKD.

The chain has TRBV20-1 and TRBJ2-1; TRBD2 is a possible D gene (6 bases). CDR1 is DFQATT and CDR2 is SNEGSKA in the germline V gene (reference sequence). V dropped 6 bases and J dropped 2 bases, with 14 bases sitting between them. The CDR3 covers 14 residues. In nucleotides, the CDR3 is TGCAGTGCCCCCCCCGGGGGAGCCTACAATGAGCAGTTCTTC. This translates into CSAPPGGAYNEQFF.

This chain links TRBV7-3 with TRBJ1-4; D gene uncertain. The length of the CDR3 is 13 residues. V was trimmed by 2 bases and J by 8 bases, leaving 9 bases between them. Looked up from germline, CDR1 is SGHTA and CDR2 is FQGTGA. The CDR3 DNA sequence: TGTGCCAGCAGCTTAGACTTGGGAGAAAAACTGTTTTTT. Encoded protein: CASSLDLGEKLFF.

The J gene is TRBJ1-4, the V gene TRBV2, with TRBD1 identical over 8 bases. The CDR3 extends over 15 amino acids. J was trimmed by 3 bases and V by 7 bases; bases with no gene match: 7. In germline, CDR1 is SNHLY, CDR2 FYNNEI. CDR3 DNA sequence: TGTGCCAGCACCACCCCGGGACAGGCTAATGAAAAACTGTTTTTT. Amino acid sequence: CASTTPGQANEKLFF. The entire variable domain, with the rest obtained from reference TRBV2 and TRBJ1-4, is as follows: EPEVTQTPSHQVTQMGQEVILRCVPISNHLYFYWYRQILGQKVEFLVSFYNNEISEKSEIFDDQFSVERPDGSNFTLKIRSTKLEDSAMYFCASTTPGQANEKLFFGSGTQLSVL.

The V call is TRBV15, the J call TRBJ1-6; a weak D match, TRBD1 (6 bases). Between the trimmed V and J ends, which lost 2 bases and 5 bases, there was a span of 7 bases. The CDR3 totals 14 residues. Germline assignment: CDR1 LNHNV and CDR2 YYDKDF (reference sequence). This CDR3 is CATSRTGNNSPLHF. The CDR3, as DNA: TGTGCCACCAGCAGAACAGGGAATAATTCACCCCTCCACTTT. The full variable domain, in which reference TRBV15 and TRBJ1-6 provide the parts outside the CDR3, is DAMVIQNPRYQVTQFGKPVTLSCSQTLNHNVMYWYQQKSSQAPKLLFHYYDKDFNNEADTPDNFQSRRPNTSFCFLDIRSPGLGDTAMYLCATSRTGNNSPLHFGNGTRLTVT.

The V gene is TRBV23-1, the J gene TRBJ2-5; weak D call: TRBD1 (7 bases). TRBV23-1 is identified as an open reading frame with a role that is uncertain. Trimming removed 0 bases from V and 5 bases from J, with 16 bases in between. CDR3 size: 16 residues. The CDR3 region is CASSQSPGGKRETQYF. CDR3 nucleotides: TGCGCCAGCAGTCAATCGCCAGGGGGGAAACGGGAGACCCAGTACTTC.